This passage covers 19 T cell receptor beta chains from one sample sequenced in a study of T-cell reconstitution after alpha-beta-depleted transplantation in children (dated by TCRdb to about 2016). The method behind the library was PCR. Sequenced on an Illumina HiSeq 2500. To normalize quantification of the TCRbeta repertoire, the TCR libraries were built with molecular barcoding that relied on unique molecular identifiers. TCRdb passed the public sequencing reads through fastp at Q25 and MiXCR, retaining productive beta sequences. All rows with the same CDR3 protein become a single entry with the most common DNA and genes. Recorded for this sample are 100,000 or so distinct CDR3 sequences; about 25% of them occurred a single time. Of the sample, about 22% falls within the top ten clones. The treatment or condition label of this sample denotes: allogeneic hematopoietic cell transplantation with graft depleted of TCRalphabeta T cells and CD19 B cells.

The source was PBMCs, collected before TCRalphabeta/CD19-depleted stem cell transplant. These receptors were collected from a boy aged 2 to 9 with acute lymphoblastic leukemia, due to receive a stem cell transplant.

This clonotype has more than one count but fewer than ten. This rearrangement joins TRBV19 to TRBJ2-2; D is unresolved. The CDR3 is 12 amino acids. The V end was cut by 3 bases, the J end by 3 bases, with 2 bases between. Germline V gene lookup returns CDR1 LNHDA and CDR2 SQIVND (reference sequence). Written as DNA, the CDR3 is TGTGCCAGTAGTATGTACACCGGGGAGCTGTTTTTT. Translated, it gives CASSMYTGELFF.

The chain combines TRBV29-1 with TRBJ2-2; 7 bases are a match to TRBD2. V was clipped by 7 bases and J by 6 bases; unmatched bases: 11. Germline V gene lookup returns CDR1 SQVTM and CDR2 ANQGSEA. The CDR3 is 14 amino acids. CDR3 nucleotides: TGCAGCGCCTCTAGCGGAGGTGGAGCCGGGGAGCTGTTTTTT. This sequence encodes CSASSGGGAGELFF.

This clonotype ranks as medium-sized (0.01 to 0.1%). The chain recombines TRBV11-2 with TRBJ2-5, with a tentative D call TRBD2 (6 bases). Trimming cost V 4 bases and J 3 bases, with 18 bases left between them. The CDR3 runs to 16 residues. Germline V lookup: CDR1 SGHAT, CDR2 FQNNGV. DNA for the CDR3: TGTGCCAGCAGCTCGTTCAACGGAGGGGCCAAAGAGACCCAGTACTTC. As protein: CASSSFNGGAKETQYF.

The chain joins TRBV10-3 to TRBJ2-5; perhaps TRBD2 as D (5 bases). V was shortened by 0 bases and J by 7 bases, with 9 bases between the two germline ends. The CDR3 loop spans 13 amino acids. Germline V gene lookup returns CDR1 ENHRY and CDR2 SYGVKD. For the CDR3, the DNA is TGTGCCATCAGTGAGTCGAAGGGAGTGACCCAGTACTTC. This sequence encodes CAISESKGVTQYF.

The V gene is TRBV28, the J gene TRBJ1-6; possible D gene TRBD1, 5 bases. V gave up 6 bases and J gave up 8 bases, with 17 bases separating them. The CDR3 is 15 residues long. Germline V gives CDR1 MDHEN, CDR2 SYDVKM. The CDR3 is CASSRPGRADSPLHF. The CDR3 nucleotides read TGTGCCAGCAGCCGCCCGGGCAGGGCAGATTCACCCCTCCACTTT.

CDR3 region: CASRGPSFGNEQFF. CDR3 nucleotides: TGCGCCAGCAGGGGTCCTTCATTTGGGAATGAGCAGTTCTTC. The chain links TRBV5-1 to TRBJ2-1; no definite D call. Germline CDR1 is SGHRS and CDR2 is YFSETQ. This CDR3 has 14 amino acids. The ends were cut back, 5 bases at V and 7 bases at J, with 16 bases in the middle. Variable domain in full (rest from reference TRBV5-1 and TRBJ2-1): KAGVTQTPRYLIKTRGQQVTLSCSPISGHRSVSWYQQTPGQGLQFLFEYFSETQRNKGNFPGRFSGRQFSNSRSEMNVSTLELGDSALYLCASRGPSFGNEQFFGPGTRLTVL.

V usage is TRBV9 and J usage is TRBJ2-7, with no clear D. The CDR3 contains 14 residues. V was clipped by 0 bases and J by 3 bases, with 10 bases between them. CDR1 is SGDLS and CDR2 is YYNGEE in the germline V gene. Written as DNA, the CDR3 is TGTGCCAGCAGCGTAGACCGGTTCATCTACGAGCAGTACTTC. Protein: CASSVDRFIYEQYF.

This clonotype was recorded a few times. The V call is TRBV9, the J call TRBJ2-3; unclear D gene. The V gene lost 2 bases and the J gene lost 1 base, with 11 bases spanning the gap. The CDR3 consists of 15 residues. In germline, CDR1 is SGDLS, CDR2 YYNGEE. The CDR3: CASSVRIRGTDTQYF. CDR3 DNA sequence: TGTGCCAGCAGCGTCCGGATTCGGGGCACAGATACGCAGTATTTT.

This clonotype was detected a few times. This chain links TRBV28 with TRBJ1-2; D unclear. This CDR3 comprises 14 residues. Trimming pared 3 bases from V and 1 base from J, leaving 9 bases between. Per germline, CDR1 MDHEN and CDR2 SYDVKM. The CDR3 loop is CASSFVDLNYGYTF. Here the CDR3 DNA reads TGTGCCAGCAGTTTTGTGGACCTTAACTATGGCTACACCTTC.

At least ten counts were recorded for this clonotype. The CDR3, as DNA: TGTGCCAGCAGCTTGGGCGGGTATCAGCCCCAGCATTTT. Protein sequence: CASSLGGYQPQHF. V is TRBV5-6 and J is TRBJ1-5; D gene ambiguous. The CDR3 consists of 13 residues. CDR1 is SGHDT and CDR2 is YYEEEE in the germline V gene. Deletions cut 0 bases from V and 5 bases from J, with 6 bases between.

The chain carries TRBV3-1 and TRBJ2-7; D ambiguous. The CDR3 consists of 15 residues. CDR1 LGHDT and CDR2 YNNKEL come from the germline V gene (reference sequence). V was pared by 1 base and J by 1 base, with 11 bases between. The CDR3, as DNA: TGTGCCAGCAGCCAAGTCTGGTCAGCTTCCTACGAGCAGTACTTC. Translation gives CASSQVWSASYEQYF.

The chain recombines TRBV14 with TRBJ2-3; D not certain. V lost 1 base and J lost 0, with 8 bases in between. CDR1 and CDR2 (germline): SGHDN, FVKESK. The CDR3 spans 15 residues. CDR3 in DNA: TGTGCCAGCAGCCAAGGGGATAGGAGCACAGATACGCAGTATTTT. Amino acids: CASSQGDRSTDTQYF.

This clonotype was seen many times. The genes are TRBV4-1 and TRBJ2-1, with 8 bases that match TRBD2. Per the germline V gene, CDR1 is MGHRA and CDR2 is YSYEKL. The junction had 14 bases not matched to a gene; V was cut back by 4 bases and J by 9 bases. The CDR3 runs to 16 residues. The CDR3 region is CASSRVLAEGRIEQFF. CDR3 coding DNA: TGCGCCAGCAGCCGGGTACTAGCGGAGGGGAGAATTGAGCAGTTCTTC.

This chain joins TRBV4-2 and TRBJ2-1; perhaps TRBD2 as D (5 bases). The germline CDR1 and CDR2 sequences are LGHNA and YNFKEQ. This CDR3 spans 14 amino acids. Trimming took 1 base from V and 7 from J, leaving 11 bases between them. The CDR3 sequence is CASSQAEVMNEQFF. CDR3 DNA: TGTGCCAGCAGCCAAGCGGAGGTTATGAATGAGCAGTTCTTC.

The gene calls are TRBV11-2 and TRBJ2-1; 10 nucleotides agree with TRBD1. There are 18 residues in the CDR3. J gave up 4 bases and V 3 bases, and 12 bases lay outside the gene matches. Germline V gene data show CDR1 as SGHAT and CDR2 as FQNNGV. The CDR3 protein is CASSLGTGDGVSYNEQFF. Here the CDR3 DNA reads TGTGCCAGCAGCTTGGGGACAGGGGACGGGGTATCGTACAATGAGCAGTTCTTC.

The chain joins TRBV2 to TRBJ2-7; D is unclear. Trimming removed 3 bases from V and 2 bases from J, with 8 bases in between. Germline CDR1 SNHLY, CDR2 FYNNEI. The CDR3 runs 13 residues. The CDR3: CASSDPQTYEQYF. DNA of the CDR3: TGTGCCAGCAGTGATCCCCAGACCTACGAGCAGTACTTC.

This clonotype has only a few counts. The J gene is TRBJ2-1, the V gene TRBV18, with D perhaps matching TRBD2 (6 bases). This CDR3 contains 14 residues. Deletions cut 3 bases from V and 4 bases from J, with 10 bases between. Germline lookup yields CDR1 KGHSH and CDR2 LQKENI. This CDR3 reads CASSPPEGYNEQFF. The CDR3 DNA is TGTGCCAGCTCACCCCCGGAGGGTTACAATGAGCAGTTCTTC.

V usage is TRBV30 and J usage is TRBJ2-2, with 8 bases identical to TRBD1. The germline CDR1 and CDR2 sequences are GTSNPN and SVGIG (reference sequence). The CDR3 runs to 11 residues. The V segment lost 4 bases and the J segment 10 bases; nucleotides outside the gene matches: 2. CDR3: CAWNQGAELFF. Written as DNA, the CDR3 is TGTGCCTGGAATCAGGGGGCGGAGCTGTTTTTT.

This clonotype was recorded a few times. The chain uses TRBV18 and TRBJ1-3, with D unclear. This CDR3 contains 16 residues. Germline V lookup: CDR1 KGHSH, CDR2 LQKENI. V was pared by 3 bases and J by 2 bases, with 14 bases between. The CDR3 is CASSPQLGGTGNTIYF. The DNA for the CDR3 is TGTGCCAGCTCACCCCAACTCGGAGGGACTGGAAACACCATATATTTT.